This TCR beta chain is drawn from a study of cytomegalovirus exposure and HLA in healthy donors. Each donor was nominally healthy when sampled (though unrecorded immune exposures were likely). 60 Vbeta and 13 Jbeta primers were used in PCR. The assay was immunoSEQ multiplex PCR, and TCRdb's table has in-frame clones only and misses some. The top ten clones hold 1.8% of a sample with under 200,000 clones, roughly 70% of them seen once. Germline lookup yields CDR1 GTSNPN and CDR2 SVGIG (reference sequence). V lost 3 bases, J lost 8 bases, and 10 bases stayed unmatched. The CDR3 contains 14 residues. About this clone itself: The antigen remains undetermined.

Study-level findings and limits: The study listed around 150 cytomegalovirus-associated TCR beta chains. Reportedly, TCR beta sequences accurately predicted HLA-A and HLA-B alleles in most subjects.

The sequencing input was PBMCs. The receptor was derived from a woman younger than 45 in good health and CMV-seronegative. The V call is TRBV30, the J call TRBJ2-4; TRBD2 agrees at 7 bases. CDR3 amino acids: CAWRGWAGVDIQYF. In DNA, the CDR3 is TGTGCCTGGAGGGGGTGGGCGGGAGTGGACATTCAGTACTTC.